Below are 15 T cell receptor beta chains sequenced from a single sample in a study of T cell clones after liver transplantation. TCRdb's copy holds only in-frame clones and misses some; the assay was immunoSEQ multiplex PCR. Of 65,000 to 95,000 clones in the sample, 75% to 85% were seen once. The sequenced sample was CD4+ T cells from blood, obtained before liver transplant. The receptors come from a human donor who received a liver transplant.

This clone has a handful of counts. One end of the junction is discordant with germline, which a read error may explain. This chain links TRBV7-7 with TRBJ2-7; 8 nucleotides agree with TRBD2. Germline V gene data show CDR1 as SSHAT and CDR2 as FNYEAQ (reference sequence). The CDR3 is 13 residues long. For the CDR3, the DNA is TGTGCTAGCAGCCACAATGCGGGGGGCGAGCAGTACTTC. The encoded protein is CASSHNAGGEQYF.

This chain links TRBV28 with TRBJ2-1; 8 bases align to TRBD1. This CDR3 is built from 15 residues. With 6 bases clipped from V and 0 bases from J, the junction kept 4 bases outside the gene matches. Looked up from germline, CDR1 is MDHEN and CDR2 is SYDVKM. CDR3 sequence (DNA): TGTGCCAGCAGGCGAACAGGGGGCTCCTACAATGAGCAGTTCTTC. As protein: CASRRTGGSYNEQFF. Combining the CDR3 with reference TRBV28 and TRBJ2-1 gives the whole variable domain DVKVTQSSRYLVKRTGEKVFLECVQDMDHENMFWYRQDPGLGLRLIYFSYDVKMKEKGDIPEGYSVSREKKERFSLILESASTNQTSMYLCASRRTGGSYNEQFFGPGTRLTVL.

The chain has TRBV6-6 and TRBJ2-7, with 11 nucleotides matching TRBD2. Germline V gives CDR1 MNHNY, CDR2 SVGAGI (reference sequence). The CDR3 extends over 16 amino acids. With V trimmed by 4 bases and J by 3 bases, 8 bases remained unmatched. The CDR3 spells CASSSHSGRADYEQYF. The CDR3 DNA is TGTGCCAGCAGTTCTCATAGCGGGAGGGCCGACTACGAGCAGTACTTC.

This clone was detected only a few times. The chain employs TRBV6-5 and TRBJ2-1; 10 bases align to TRBD1. The J segment lost 3 bases and the V segment lost 4 bases, leaving 3 bases of the junction unmatched. The germline CDR1 and CDR2 sequences are MNHEY and SVGAGI. This CDR3 spans 15 amino acids. The CDR3 reads CASSSRDRGYNEQFF. CDR3 DNA: TGTGCCAGCAGTTCCCGGGACAGGGGCTACAATGAGCAGTTCTTC.

The CDR3 is CASSFGTGGAKNIQYF. In DNA form, the CDR3 reads TGTGCCAGCAGCTTTGGGACCGGGGGAGCCAAAAACATTCAGTACTTC. The chain combines TRBV7-2 with TRBJ2-4, with a tentative D call TRBD2 (6 bases). V was pared by 3 bases and J by 0 bases, with 12 bases between. CDR1 is SGHTA and CDR2 is FQGNSA in the germline V gene. The CDR3 runs to 16 residues. Full variable domain (rest looked up from reference TRBV7-2 and TRBJ2-4): GAGVSQSPSNKVTEKGKDVELRCDPISGHTALYWYRQSLGQGLEFLIYFQGNSAPDKSGLPSDRFSAERTGGSVSTLTIQRTQQEDSAVYLCASSFGTGGAKNIQYFGAGTRLSVL.

The gene calls are TRBV5-4 and TRBJ2-7, with D unclear. V lost 4 bases and J 3 bases, leaving 8 bases between the germline ends. The germline V gene encodes CDR1 SGHNT and CDR2 YYREEE (reference sequence). The CDR3 loop spans 12 amino acids. The CDR3: CASSASRYEQYF. The CDR3 coding sequence is TGTGCCAGCAGCGCCTCACGCTACGAGCAGTACTTC.

This sequence joins TRBV28 and TRBJ2-7; D uncertain. This CDR3 has 14 residues. Looked up from germline, CDR1 is MDHEN and CDR2 is SYDVKM. V lost 2 bases, J lost 5 bases, and 13 bases lay in between. The CDR3 spells CASSLTRPKNEQYF. CDR3 DNA sequence: TGTGCCAGCAGTTTAACCCGTCCCAAAAACGAGCAGTACTTC.

The rearrangement joins TRBV2 to TRBJ1-5, with 9 nucleotides matching TRBD1. V was clipped by 7 bases and J by 4 bases; unmatched bases: 8. The CDR3 has 15 amino acids. The V gene's germline CDR1 is SNHLY and CDR2 FYNNEI. The CDR3 DNA is TGTGCCAGCACTGACAGGGGGTTAAGGAATCAGCCCCAGCATTTT. It translates to CASTDRGLRNQPQHF.

The rearrangement joins TRBV7-9 to TRBJ2-1; 7 bases line up with TRBD2. Germline CDR1 reads SEHNR; CDR2 reads FQNEAQ (reference sequence). The CDR3 runs 14 residues. J lost 7 bases, V lost 5 bases, and 8 bases had no gene match. The CDR3 DNA is TGTGCCAGCAGCCCCCGGGGGAGGGATAATGAGCAGTTCTTC. Protein product: CASSPRGRDNEQFF. The entire variable domain, with the rest obtained from reference TRBV7-9 and TRBJ2-1, is as follows: DTGVSQNPRHKITKRGQNVTFRCDPISEHNRLYWYRQTLGQGPEFLTYFQNEAQLEKSRLLSDRFSAERPKGSFSTLEIQRTEQGDSAMYLCASSPRGRDNEQFFGPGTRLTVL.

This clone was recorded once. CDR3 sequence: CASSVGGGGGDTQYF. Here the CDR3 DNA reads TGTGCCAGCAGCGTAGGGGGAGGGGGCGGAGATACGCAGTATTTT. The chain employs TRBV9 and TRBJ2-3; D may match TRBD1 or TRBD2 (7 bases each). Germline V CDR1 and CDR2: SGDLS, YYNGEE. The CDR3 length is 15 residues. V lost 0 bases, J lost 5 bases, and 13 bases lay in between.

V is TRBV18 and J is TRBJ2-3; D perhaps matches TRBD1 (6 bases). CDR1 is KGHSH and CDR2 is LQKENI in the germline V gene. V was cut by 3 bases and J by 4 bases, with 20 bases left in between. The CDR3 is made up of 17 amino acids. DNA for the CDR3: TGTGCCAGCTCACCCCTCCTACAGGGCAAATCAGCAGATACGCAGTATTTT. It translates to CASSPLLQGKSADTQYF.

The chain uses TRBV6-1 and TRBJ1-3, with no clear D. The CDR3 has 14 residues. CDR1 is MNHNS and CDR2 is SASEGT in the germline V gene. Trimming took 6 bases from V and 0 from J, leaving 9 bases between them. The DNA for the CDR3 is TGTGCCAGCAGCTTCAGGAGCTCTGGAAACACCATATATTTT. Protein: CASSFRSSGNTIYF.

J is TRBJ2-1 and V is TRBV7-2, with unresolved D. Trimming left V 4 bases short and J 7 bases short, with 8 bases between. CDR1 and CDR2 (germline): SGHTA, FQGNSA. The CDR3 spans 12 residues. The CDR3 here is CASSWGGNEQFF. The CDR3 DNA sequence: TGTGCCAGCAGCTGGGGTGGGAATGAGCAGTTCTTC.

The V and J genes are TRBV10-3 and TRBJ1-1; 9 positions agree with TRBD1. The CDR3 covers 15 residues. Germline CDR1 and CDR2: ENHRY and SYGVKD. V shed 3 bases and J 5 bases; nucleotides not matched to a gene: 7. CDR3 nucleotide sequence: TGTGCCATCAGTGACGGACAGGGGCGGCGAACTGAAGCTTTCTTT. It specifies CAISDGQGRRTEAFF.

The chain joins TRBV29-1 to TRBJ2-7; 8 nucleotides line up with TRBD1. The ends lost 6 bases at V and 4 bases at J; junction bases unmatched: 5. CDR1 SQVTM and CDR2 ANQGSEA come from the germline V gene. The CDR3 is 12 amino acids. The CDR3 nucleotides are TGCAGCGTGGTCGGACAGGGTTACGAGCAGTACTTC. Encoded protein: CSVVGQGYEQYF.